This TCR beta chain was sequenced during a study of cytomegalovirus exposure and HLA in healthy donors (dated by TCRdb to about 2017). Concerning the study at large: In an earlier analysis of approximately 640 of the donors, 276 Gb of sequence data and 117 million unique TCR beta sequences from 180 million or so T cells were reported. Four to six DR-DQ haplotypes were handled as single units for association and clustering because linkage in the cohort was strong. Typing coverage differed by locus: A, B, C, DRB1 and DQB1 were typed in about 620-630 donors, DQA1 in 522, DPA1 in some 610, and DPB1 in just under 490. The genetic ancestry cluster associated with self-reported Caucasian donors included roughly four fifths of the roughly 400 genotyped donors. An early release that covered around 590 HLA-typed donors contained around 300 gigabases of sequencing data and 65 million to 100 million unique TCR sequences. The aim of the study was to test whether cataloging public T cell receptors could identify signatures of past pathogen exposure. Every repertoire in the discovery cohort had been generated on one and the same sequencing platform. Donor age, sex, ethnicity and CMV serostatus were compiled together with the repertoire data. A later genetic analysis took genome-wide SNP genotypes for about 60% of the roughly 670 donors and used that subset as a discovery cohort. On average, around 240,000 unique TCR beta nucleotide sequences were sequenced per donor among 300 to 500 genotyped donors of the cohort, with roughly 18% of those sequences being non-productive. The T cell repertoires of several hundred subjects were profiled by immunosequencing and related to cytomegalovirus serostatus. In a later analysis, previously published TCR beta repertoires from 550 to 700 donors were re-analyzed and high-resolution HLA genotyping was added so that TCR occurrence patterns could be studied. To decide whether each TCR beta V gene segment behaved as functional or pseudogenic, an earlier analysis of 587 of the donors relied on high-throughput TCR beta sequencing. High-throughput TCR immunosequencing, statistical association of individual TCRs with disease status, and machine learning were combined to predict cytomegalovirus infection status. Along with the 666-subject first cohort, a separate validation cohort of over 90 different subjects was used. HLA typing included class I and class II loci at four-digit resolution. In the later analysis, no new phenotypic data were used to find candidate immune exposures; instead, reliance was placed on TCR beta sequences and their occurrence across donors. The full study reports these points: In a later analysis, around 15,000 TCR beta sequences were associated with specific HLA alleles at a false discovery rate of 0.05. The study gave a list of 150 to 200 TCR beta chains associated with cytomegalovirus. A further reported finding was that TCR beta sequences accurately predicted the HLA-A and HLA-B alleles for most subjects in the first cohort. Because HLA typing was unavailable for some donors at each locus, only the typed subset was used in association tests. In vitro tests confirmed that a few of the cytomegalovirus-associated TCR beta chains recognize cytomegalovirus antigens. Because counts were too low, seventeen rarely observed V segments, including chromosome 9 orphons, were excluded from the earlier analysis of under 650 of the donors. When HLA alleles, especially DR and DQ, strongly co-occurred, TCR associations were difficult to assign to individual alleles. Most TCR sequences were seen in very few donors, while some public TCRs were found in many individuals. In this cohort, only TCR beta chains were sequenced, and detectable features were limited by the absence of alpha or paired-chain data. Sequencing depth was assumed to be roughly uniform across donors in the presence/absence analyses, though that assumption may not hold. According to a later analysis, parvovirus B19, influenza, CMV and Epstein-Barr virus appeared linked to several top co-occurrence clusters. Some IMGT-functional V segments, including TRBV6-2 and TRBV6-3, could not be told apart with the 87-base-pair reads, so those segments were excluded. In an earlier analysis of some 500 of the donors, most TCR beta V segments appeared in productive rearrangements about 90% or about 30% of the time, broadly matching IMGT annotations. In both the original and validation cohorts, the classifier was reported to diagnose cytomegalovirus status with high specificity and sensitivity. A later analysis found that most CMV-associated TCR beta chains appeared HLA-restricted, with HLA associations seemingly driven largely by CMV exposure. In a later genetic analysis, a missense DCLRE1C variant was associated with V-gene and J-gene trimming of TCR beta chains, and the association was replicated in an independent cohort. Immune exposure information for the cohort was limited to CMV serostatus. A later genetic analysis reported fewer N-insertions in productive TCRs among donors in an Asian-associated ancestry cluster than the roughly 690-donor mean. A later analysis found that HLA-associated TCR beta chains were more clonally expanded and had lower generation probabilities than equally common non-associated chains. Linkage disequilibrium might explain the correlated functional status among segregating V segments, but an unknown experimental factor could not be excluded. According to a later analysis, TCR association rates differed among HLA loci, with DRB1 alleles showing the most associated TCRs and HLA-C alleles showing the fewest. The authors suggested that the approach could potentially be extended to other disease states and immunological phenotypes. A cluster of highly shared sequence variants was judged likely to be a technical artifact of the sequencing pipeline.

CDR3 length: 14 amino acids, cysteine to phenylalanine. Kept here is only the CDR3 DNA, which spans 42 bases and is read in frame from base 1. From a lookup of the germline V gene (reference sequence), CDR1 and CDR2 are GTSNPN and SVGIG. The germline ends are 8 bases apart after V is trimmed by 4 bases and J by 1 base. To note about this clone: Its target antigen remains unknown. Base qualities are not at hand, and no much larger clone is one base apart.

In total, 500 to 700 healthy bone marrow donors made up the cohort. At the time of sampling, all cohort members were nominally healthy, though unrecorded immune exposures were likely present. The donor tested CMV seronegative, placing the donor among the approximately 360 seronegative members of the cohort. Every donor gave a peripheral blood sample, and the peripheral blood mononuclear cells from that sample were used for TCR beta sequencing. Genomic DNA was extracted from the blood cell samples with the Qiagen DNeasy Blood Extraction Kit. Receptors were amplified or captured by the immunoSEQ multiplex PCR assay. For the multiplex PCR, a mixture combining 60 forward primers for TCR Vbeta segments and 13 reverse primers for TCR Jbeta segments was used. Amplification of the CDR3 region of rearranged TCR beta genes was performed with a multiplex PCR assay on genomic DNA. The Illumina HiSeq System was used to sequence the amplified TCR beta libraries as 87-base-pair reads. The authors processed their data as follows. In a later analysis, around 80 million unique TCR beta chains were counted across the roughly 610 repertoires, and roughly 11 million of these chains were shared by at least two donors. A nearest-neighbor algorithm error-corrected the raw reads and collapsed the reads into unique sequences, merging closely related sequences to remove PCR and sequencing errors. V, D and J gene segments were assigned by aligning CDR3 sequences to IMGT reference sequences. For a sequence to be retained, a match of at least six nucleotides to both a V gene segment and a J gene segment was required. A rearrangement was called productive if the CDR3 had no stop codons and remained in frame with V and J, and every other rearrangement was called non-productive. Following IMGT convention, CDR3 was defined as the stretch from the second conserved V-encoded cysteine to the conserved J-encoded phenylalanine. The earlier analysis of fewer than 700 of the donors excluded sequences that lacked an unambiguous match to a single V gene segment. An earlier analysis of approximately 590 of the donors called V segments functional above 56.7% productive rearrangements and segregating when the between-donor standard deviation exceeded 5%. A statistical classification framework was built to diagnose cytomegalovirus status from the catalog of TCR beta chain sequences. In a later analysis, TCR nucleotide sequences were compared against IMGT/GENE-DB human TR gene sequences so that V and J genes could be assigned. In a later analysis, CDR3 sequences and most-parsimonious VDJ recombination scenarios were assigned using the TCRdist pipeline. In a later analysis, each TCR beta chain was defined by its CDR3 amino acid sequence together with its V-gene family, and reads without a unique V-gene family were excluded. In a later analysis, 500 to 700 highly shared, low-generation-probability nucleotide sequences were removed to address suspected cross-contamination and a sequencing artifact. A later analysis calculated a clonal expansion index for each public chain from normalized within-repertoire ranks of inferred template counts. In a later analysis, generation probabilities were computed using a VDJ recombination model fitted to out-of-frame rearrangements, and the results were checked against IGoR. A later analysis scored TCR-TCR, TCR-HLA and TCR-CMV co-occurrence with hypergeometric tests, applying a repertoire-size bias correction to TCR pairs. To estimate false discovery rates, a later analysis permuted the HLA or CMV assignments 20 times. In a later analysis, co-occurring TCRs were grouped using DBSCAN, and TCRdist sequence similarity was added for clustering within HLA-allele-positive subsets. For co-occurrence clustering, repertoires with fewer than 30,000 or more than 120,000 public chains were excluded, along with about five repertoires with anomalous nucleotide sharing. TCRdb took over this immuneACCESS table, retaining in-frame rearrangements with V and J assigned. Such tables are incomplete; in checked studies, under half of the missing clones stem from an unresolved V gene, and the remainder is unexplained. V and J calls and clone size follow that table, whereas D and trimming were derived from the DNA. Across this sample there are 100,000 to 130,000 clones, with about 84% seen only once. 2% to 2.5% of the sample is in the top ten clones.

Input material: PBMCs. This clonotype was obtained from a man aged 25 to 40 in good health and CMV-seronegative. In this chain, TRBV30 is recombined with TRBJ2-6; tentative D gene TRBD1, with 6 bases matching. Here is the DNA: TGTGCCTGGACTCAGGGGTCTGGGGCCAACGTCCTGACTTTC. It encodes CAWTQGSGANVLTF.